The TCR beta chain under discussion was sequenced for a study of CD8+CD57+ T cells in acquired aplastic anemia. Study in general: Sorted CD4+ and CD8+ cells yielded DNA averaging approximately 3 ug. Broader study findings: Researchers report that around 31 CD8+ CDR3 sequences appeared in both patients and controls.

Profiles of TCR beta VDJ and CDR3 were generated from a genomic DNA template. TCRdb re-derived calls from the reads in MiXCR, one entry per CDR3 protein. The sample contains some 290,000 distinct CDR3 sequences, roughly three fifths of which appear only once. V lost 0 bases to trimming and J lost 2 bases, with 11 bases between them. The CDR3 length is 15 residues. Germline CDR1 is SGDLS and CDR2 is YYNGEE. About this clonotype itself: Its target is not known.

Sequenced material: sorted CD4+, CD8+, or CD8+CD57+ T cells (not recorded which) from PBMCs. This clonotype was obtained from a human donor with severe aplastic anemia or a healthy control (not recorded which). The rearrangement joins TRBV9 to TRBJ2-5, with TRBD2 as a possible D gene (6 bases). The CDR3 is CASSVVPGVQETQYF. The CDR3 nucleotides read TGTGCCAGCAGCGTAGTTCCGGGAGTACAAGAGACCCAGTACTTC.